This paragraph reports one T cell receptor (beta chain). Its antigen is unidentified. This entry belongs to a study of OX40 agonist ivuxolimab in advanced cancers. In the study overall: Patients were treated with intravenous ivuxolimab, dosed at 0.01 to 10 mg/kg and infused every 2 weeks. Earlier treatment with anti-PD-1, anti-PD-L1 or anti-CTLA-4 was permitted, and approximately 38% had received some. The study's findings and limits: Some of the lowest clonal expansion was seen in partial responders at 0.1-3.0 mg/kg.

Trimming took off 3 bases at V and 2 bases at J, with 17 bases between the two ends. The germline gives CDR1 SGHAT, CDR2 FQNNGV. This CDR3 comprises 16 residues. Autoimmune disease history or systemic immunosuppression led to patients being barred. Measured with immunoSEQ multiplex PCR; TCRdb has only the in-frame clones, and not every one. Among 15,000 to 25,000 clones listed, 80% to 90% were seen once. The chain joins TRBV11-2 to TRBJ2-7, with no clear D. The starting material was CD4+ or CD8+ T cells sorted from blood, obtained in a trial of the OX40 agonist ivuxolimab. The receptor's source is an adult with an advanced solid tumor such as melanoma, head and neck, liver or kidney cancer. CDR3 sequence reads: CASSFPPVGSTYEQYF. CDR3 sequence (DNA): TGTGCCAGCAGCTTCCCACCGGTGGGGTCCACCTACGAGCAGTACTTC.